This TCR beta chain stems from a study of cytomegalovirus exposure and HLA in healthy donors. In the study overall: Earlier findings included some 100 million unique TCR beta sequences obtained from approximately 170 million T cells.

Regarding this clone: Its specificity is not known.

General observations from the study: TCR association rates varied by HLA locus in a later analysis, with DRB1 highest and HLA-C lowest. TCR beta V segments were, for the most part, productive about 87% or about 30% of the time in an earlier analysis.

Researchers ran the PCR with 60 Vbeta and 13 Jbeta primers. Sequencing used immunoSEQ multiplex PCR; TCRdb keeps in-frame clones, though not all of them. Counted here are 60,000 or so clones, approximately 80% occurring once; the ten biggest clones make up approximately 3.4%. J gave up 0 bases and V 0 bases, and 13 bases lay outside the gene matches. Germline V gene sequence: CDR1 LGHNT, CDR2 FRNRAP. The CDR3 consists of 19 residues. J is TRBJ1-2 and V is TRBV12-5; 7 bases are a match to TRBD1. The sequenced sample consisted of PBMCs. The TCR sequence derives from a woman aged 40-49 years in good health and CMV-seropositive. CDR3 region: CASGLVFAGQAATNYGYTF. The CDR3 DNA is TGTGCTAGTGGTTTGGTATTCGCCGGACAGGCCGCAACTAACTATGGCTACACCTTC.